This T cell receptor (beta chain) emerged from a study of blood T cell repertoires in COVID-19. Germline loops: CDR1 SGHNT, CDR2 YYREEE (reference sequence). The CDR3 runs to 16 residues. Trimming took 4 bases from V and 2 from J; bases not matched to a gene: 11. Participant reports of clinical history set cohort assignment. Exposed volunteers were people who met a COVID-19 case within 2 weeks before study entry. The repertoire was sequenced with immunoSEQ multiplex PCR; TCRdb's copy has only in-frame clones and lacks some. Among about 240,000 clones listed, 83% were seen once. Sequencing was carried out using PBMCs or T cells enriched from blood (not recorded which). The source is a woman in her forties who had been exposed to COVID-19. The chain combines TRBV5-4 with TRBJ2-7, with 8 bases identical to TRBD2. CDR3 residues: CASSPAGAGGTYEQYF. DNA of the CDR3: TGTGCCAGCAGCCCTGCTGGGGCGGGGGGAACCTACGAGCAGTACTTC.